This T cell receptor beta chain is drawn from a study of blood T cell repertoires in COVID-19. Study-level background: From T cells, B-cell-depleted T cells, or PBMCs came the material, which was cDNA or gDNA.

Per the original methods: Counts of nucleated cells, estimated from reference gene primer amplification, were obtained. The method was immunoSEQ multiplex PCR; TCRdb's version includes in-frame clones alone and lacks a portion of them. The V and J calls and the clone size are those of that table, but D and trimming were determined from the DNA. The sample has 150,000 or so clones; about four fifths are singletons. After removal of 4 bases from V and 6 bases from J, the junction contained 14 bases not matched to a gene. The CDR3 extends over 18 amino acids. The germline V gene encodes CDR1 LGHDT and CDR2 YNNKEL (reference sequence).

The clonotype originates from a human donor with acute or convalescent COVID-19. The donor label of this sample is uncertain. V usage is TRBV3-1 (or the pseudogene TRBV3-2) and J usage is TRBJ1-4, with 10 bases lining up with TRBD1. Sequenced material: peripheral blood. The CDR3 region is CASSPGTGVHRGHEKLFF. CDR3 sequence (DNA): TGTGCCAGCAGCCCGGGGACAGGGGTACACCGGGGGCATGAAAAACTGTTTTTT.